These 12 T cell receptor beta chains originate from one sample sequenced in a study of cytomegalovirus exposure and HLA in healthy donors. Some clones are missing from TCRdb's copy, which holds only in-frame ones; the method was immunoSEQ multiplex PCR. In the table there are 120,000 to 150,000 clones, around 88% of which are singletons. The material sequenced was PBMCs. Receptors were obtained from a woman younger than 30 in good health and CMV-seropositive.

The gene calls are TRBV11-2 and TRBJ2-1; 9 bases agree with TRBD2. The germline CDR1 and CDR2 sequences are SGHAT and FQNNGV. Trimming removed 3 bases from V and 1 base from J; junction bases left unmatched: 7. The CDR3 contains 17 residues. CDR3: CASSLLAGVSSYNEQFF. CDR3 nucleotides: TGTGCCAGCAGCTTGTTAGCGGGAGTATCGTCCTACAATGAGCAGTTCTTC.

This clone was found a few times. The chain is built from TRBV5-1 and TRBJ2-5; tentative D call: TRBD2 (7 bases). Trimming removed 4 bases from V and 5 bases from J, with 15 bases in between. Germline lookup yields CDR1 SGHRS and CDR2 YFSETQ. The CDR3 has 14 residues. CDR3 sequence: CASSRGGRGETQYF. The CDR3 DNA sequence: TGCGCCAGCAGCCGCGGGGGCCGGGGGGAGACCCAGTACTTC.

The V gene is TRBV19, the J gene TRBJ1-1, with 9 nucleotides matching TRBD1. Trimming cost V 5 bases and J 8 bases; bases outside gene matches: 9. The CDR3 totals 14 residues. Germline CDR1 is LNHDA and CDR2 is SQIVND (reference sequence). The CDR3 loop reads CASSPGQGIGEAFF. The CDR3 bases are TGTGCCAGTAGTCCCGGACAGGGGATTGGGGAAGCTTTCTTT.

The J gene is TRBJ2-1, the V gene TRBV9; 9 bases are shared with TRBD1. The CDR3 spans 17 residues. V lost 2 bases, J lost 2 bases, and 8 bases stayed unmatched. From germline, CDR1 is SGDLS and CDR2 YYNGEE. CDR3: CASSVGTGIRAYNEQFF. The CDR3 DNA is TGTGCCAGCAGCGTCGGGACAGGGATTAGGGCCTACAATGAGCAGTTCTTC.

CDR3 coding DNA: TGTGCCAGCAGTTCCCGCGTACCGGGAGCCCCGAACACCGGGGAGCTGTTTTTT. This sequence encodes CASSSRVPGAPNTGELFF. The chain couples TRBV7-9 to TRBJ2-2; a possible D gene is TRBD2 (6 bases). Germline V gene sequence: CDR1 SEHNR, CDR2 FQNEAQ (reference sequence). The CDR3 sequence is 18 residues long. V lost 6 bases to trimming and J lost 0 bases, with 20 bases between them.

The chain recombines TRBV11-2 with TRBJ2-4; 8 nucleotides line up with TRBD1. This CDR3 has 13 amino acids. Germline values: CDR1 SGHAT, CDR2 FQNNGV. V trimming: 1 base; J trimming: 7 bases; junction bases outside the gene matches: 0. The CDR3, as DNA: TGTGCCAGCAGCTTAGGGACAGGGAACATTCAGTACTTC. Its protein product is CASSLGTGNIQYF.

The count of this clone is one. This chain links TRBV28 with TRBJ2-7; D might be TRBD1 (6 bases). The germline V and J ends were trimmed by 3 bases and 5 bases, with 23 bases remaining between them. In germline, CDR1 is MDHEN, CDR2 SYDVKM. The CDR3 consists of 17 residues. The CDR3 loop reads CASSFLSLGQGQHEQYF. The DNA for the CDR3 is TGTGCCAGCAGTTTCCTTTCGTTAGGGCAGGGGCAGCACGAGCAGTACTTC. Drawing the rest from reference TRBV28 and TRBJ2-7, the complete variable domain is DVKVTQSSRYLVKRTGEKVFLECVQDMDHENMFWYRQDPGLGLRLIYFSYDVKMKEKGDIPEGYSVSREKKERFSLILESASTNQTSMYLCASSFLSLGQGQHEQYFGPGTRLTVT.

V is TRBV28 and J is TRBJ2-7; TRBD1 agrees at 9 bases. V trimming: 6 bases; J trimming: 5 bases; junction bases outside the gene matches: 8. The V gene's germline CDR1 is MDHEN and CDR2 SYDVKM. CDR3 length: 14 residues. CDR3 coding DNA: TGTGCCAGCAGCGCGGGACAGGGAAACCACGAGCAGTACTTC. Protein product: CASSAGQGNHEQYF.

V and J are TRBV19 and TRBJ1-3; 8 bases agree with TRBD1. CDR1 and CDR2 from the germline V gene are LNHDA and SQIVND (reference sequence). CDR3 length equals 14 residues. Trimming removed 5 bases from V and 2 bases from J; junction bases left unmatched: 2. In DNA, the CDR3 is TGTGCCAGTAGTGTGACAGGGGCTGGAAACACCATATATTTT. Its translation is CASSVTGAGNTIYF.

The J gene is TRBJ2-1, the V gene TRBV7-3; 16 positions agree with TRBD2. CDR1 and CDR2 (germline): SGHTA, FQGTGA. This CDR3 comprises 21 residues. V lost 5 bases, J lost 4 bases, and 17 bases stayed unmatched. CDR3 in amino acids: CASSRDLFPGLAGGSYNEQFF. DNA of the CDR3: TGTGCCAGCAGCCGAGATTTGTTTCCGGGACTAGCGGGGGGGAGTTACAATGAGCAGTTCTTC.

The V gene is TRBV11-1, the J gene TRBJ2-1; 10 bases agree with TRBD2. Germline values: CDR1 SGHAT, CDR2 FQDESV (reference sequence). This CDR3 spans 16 amino acids. V was clipped by 1 base and J by 3 bases; unmatched bases: 3. In DNA form, the CDR3 reads TGTGCCAGCAGCTTAGGGAGCGGGAGGGTCTACAATGAGCAGTTCTTC. Translation gives CASSLGSGRVYNEQFF.

The chain couples TRBV10-3 to TRBJ1-1; possibly TRBD1 for D (5 bases). Germline loops: CDR1 ENHRY, CDR2 SYGVKD. CDR3 length: 15 residues. The ends were cut back, 2 bases at V and 1 base at J, with 11 bases in the middle. The CDR3 loop is CAISEMTVKNTEAFF. CDR3 coding DNA: TGTGCCATCAGTGAGATGACAGTTAAGAACACTGAAGCTTTCTTT.